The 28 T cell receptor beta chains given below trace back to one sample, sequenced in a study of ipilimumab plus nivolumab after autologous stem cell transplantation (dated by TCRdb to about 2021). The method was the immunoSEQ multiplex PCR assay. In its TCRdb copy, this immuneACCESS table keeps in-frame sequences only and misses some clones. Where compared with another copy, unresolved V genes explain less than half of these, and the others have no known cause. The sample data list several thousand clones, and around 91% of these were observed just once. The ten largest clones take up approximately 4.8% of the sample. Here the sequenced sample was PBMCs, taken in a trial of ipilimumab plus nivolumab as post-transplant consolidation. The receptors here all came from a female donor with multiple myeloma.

In DNA form, the CDR3 reads TGTGCCAGCAGCACGCTCCAGGGTATTGGCACCGGGGAGCTGTTTTTT. It encodes CASSTLQGIGTGELFF. The chain couples TRBV5-4 to TRBJ2-2; perhaps TRBD1 as D (5 bases). The CDR3 loop spans 16 amino acids. CDR1 is SGHNT and CDR2 is YYREEE in the germline V gene (reference sequence). V was pared by 4 bases and J by 4 bases, with 17 bases between. Together with reference TRBV5-4 and TRBJ2-2, the CDR3 gives the full variable domain: ETGVTQSPTHLIKTRGQQVTLRCSSQSGHNTVSWYQQALGQGPQFIFQYYREEENGRGNFPPRFSGLQFPNYSSELNVNALELDDSALYLCASSTLQGIGTGELFFGEGSRLTVL.

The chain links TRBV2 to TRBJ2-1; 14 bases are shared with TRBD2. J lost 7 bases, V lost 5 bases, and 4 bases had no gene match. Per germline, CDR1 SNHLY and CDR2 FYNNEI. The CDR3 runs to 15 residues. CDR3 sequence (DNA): TGTGCCAGCAGTCCGGGACTAGCGGGAGAGAATGAGCAGTTCTTC. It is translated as CASSPGLAGENEQFF.

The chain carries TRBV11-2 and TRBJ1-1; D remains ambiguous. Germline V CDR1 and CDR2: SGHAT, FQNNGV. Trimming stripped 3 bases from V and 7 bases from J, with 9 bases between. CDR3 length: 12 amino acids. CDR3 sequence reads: CASSLNGREAFF. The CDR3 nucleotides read TGTGCCAGCAGCTTGAACGGCCGTGAAGCTTTCTTT.

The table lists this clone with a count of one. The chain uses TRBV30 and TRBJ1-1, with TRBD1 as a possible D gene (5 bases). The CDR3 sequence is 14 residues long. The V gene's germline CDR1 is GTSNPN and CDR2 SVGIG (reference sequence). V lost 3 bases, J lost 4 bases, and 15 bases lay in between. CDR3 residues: CAWSTGGWGTEAFF. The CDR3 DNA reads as TGTGCCTGGAGCACGGGGGGTTGGGGCACTGAAGCTTTCTTT.

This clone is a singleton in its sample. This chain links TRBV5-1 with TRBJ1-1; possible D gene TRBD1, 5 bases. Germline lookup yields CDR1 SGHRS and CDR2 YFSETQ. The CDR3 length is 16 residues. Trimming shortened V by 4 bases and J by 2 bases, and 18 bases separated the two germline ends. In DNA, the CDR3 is TGCGCCAGCAGCCCCGATGGCCAGGGTGGAAACACTGAAGCTTTCTTT. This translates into CASSPDGQGGNTEAFF.

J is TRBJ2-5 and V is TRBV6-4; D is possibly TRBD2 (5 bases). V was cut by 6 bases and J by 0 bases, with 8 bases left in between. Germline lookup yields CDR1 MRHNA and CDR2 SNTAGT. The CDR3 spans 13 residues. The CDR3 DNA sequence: TGTGCCAGCAGCAGCGGTAACCAAGAGACCCAGTACTTC. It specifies CASSSGNQETQYF.

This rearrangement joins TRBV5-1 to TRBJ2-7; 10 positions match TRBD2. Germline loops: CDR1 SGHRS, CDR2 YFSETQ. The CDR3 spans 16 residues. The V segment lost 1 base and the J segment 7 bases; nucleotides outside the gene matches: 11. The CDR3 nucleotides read TGCGCCAGCAGCTTGCCAGGGACTAGCGAGGTTCGGGAGCAGTACTTC. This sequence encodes CASSLPGTSEVREQYF. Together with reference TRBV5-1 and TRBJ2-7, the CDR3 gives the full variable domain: KAGVTQTPRYLIKTRGQQVTLSCSPISGHRSVSWYQQTPGQGLQFLFEYFSETQRNKGNFPGRFSGRQFSNSRSEMNVSTLELGDSALYLCASSLPGTSEVREQYFGPGTRLTVT.

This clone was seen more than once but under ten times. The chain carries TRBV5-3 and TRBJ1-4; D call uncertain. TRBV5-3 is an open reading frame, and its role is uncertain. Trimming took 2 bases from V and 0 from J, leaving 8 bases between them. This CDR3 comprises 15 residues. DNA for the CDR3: TGTGCCAGAAGCTTCTCCGTCCCAACTAATGAAAAACTGTTTTTT. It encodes CARSFSVPTNEKLFF.

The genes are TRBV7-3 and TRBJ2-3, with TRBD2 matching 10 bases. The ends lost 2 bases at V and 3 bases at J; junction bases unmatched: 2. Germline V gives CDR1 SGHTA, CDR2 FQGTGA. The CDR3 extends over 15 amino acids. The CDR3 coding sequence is TGTGCCAGCAGCTTAGGTAGCGGGAGGACAGATACGCAGTATTTT. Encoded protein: CASSLGSGRTDTQYF.

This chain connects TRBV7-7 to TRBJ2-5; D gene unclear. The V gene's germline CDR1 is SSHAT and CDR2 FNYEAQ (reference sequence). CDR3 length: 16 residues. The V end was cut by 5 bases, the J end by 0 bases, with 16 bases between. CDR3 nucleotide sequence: TGTGCCAGCAGCCCCCCCTTGGCGGAAAACCAAGAGACCCAGTACTTC. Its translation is CASSPPLAENQETQYF.

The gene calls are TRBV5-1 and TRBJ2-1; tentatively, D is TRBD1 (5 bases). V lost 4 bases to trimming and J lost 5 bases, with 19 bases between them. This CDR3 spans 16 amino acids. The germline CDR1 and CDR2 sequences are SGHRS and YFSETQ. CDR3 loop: CASSEWGIRDHNEQFF. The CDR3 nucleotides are TGCGCCAGCAGCGAATGGGGCATACGAGACCACAATGAGCAGTTCTTC.

CDR3 in amino acids: CAWSGDREVAKNIQYF. The CDR3 DNA is TGTGCCTGGAGTGGCGACAGGGAAGTAGCCAAAAACATTCAGTACTTC. The V call is TRBV30, the J call TRBJ2-4; 7 nucleotides agree with TRBD1. This CDR3 is 16 amino acids long. V lost 1 base to trimming and J lost 0 bases; unmatched junction nucleotides: 6. The V gene's germline CDR1 is GTSNPN and CDR2 SVGIG (reference sequence). The complete variable domain, with remaining parts taken from reference TRBV30 and TRBJ2-4, reads SQTIHQWPATLVQPVGSPLSLECTVEGTSNPNLYWYRQAAGRGLQLLFYSVGIGQISSEVPQNLSASRPQDRQFILSSKKLLLSDSGFYLCAWSGDREVAKNIQYFGAGTRLSVL.

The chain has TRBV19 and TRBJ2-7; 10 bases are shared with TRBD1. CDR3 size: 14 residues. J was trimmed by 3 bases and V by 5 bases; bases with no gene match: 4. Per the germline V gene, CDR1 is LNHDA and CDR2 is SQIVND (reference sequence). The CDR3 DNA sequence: TGTGCCAGTAGTTTGGGACAGGGGTACTACGAGCAGTACTTC. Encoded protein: CASSLGQGYYEQYF. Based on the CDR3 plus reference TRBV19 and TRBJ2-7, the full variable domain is DGGITQSPKYLFRKEGQNVTLSCEQNLNHDAMYWYRQDPGQGLRLIYYSQIVNDFQKGDIAEGYSVSREKKESFPLTVTSAQKNPTAFYLCASSLGQGYYEQYFGPGTRLTVT.

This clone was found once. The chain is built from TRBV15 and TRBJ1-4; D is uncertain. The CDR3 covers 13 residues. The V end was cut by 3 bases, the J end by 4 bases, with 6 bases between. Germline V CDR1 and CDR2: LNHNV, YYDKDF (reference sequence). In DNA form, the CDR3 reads TGTGCCACCAGCAGGGCCTATAATGAAAAACTGTTTTTT. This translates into CATSRAYNEKLFF. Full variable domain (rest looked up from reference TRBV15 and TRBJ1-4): DAMVIQNPRYQVTQFGKPVTLSCSQTLNHNVMYWYQQKSSQAPKLLFHYYDKDFNNEADTPDNFQSRRPNTSFCFLDIRSPGLGDTAMYLCATSRAYNEKLFFGSGTQLSVL.

CDR3 loop: CASSLRLDYEQYF. In DNA, the CDR3 is TGTGCCAGCAGCCTAAGACTAGACTACGAGCAGTACTTC. V and J are TRBV7-6 and TRBJ2-7; the D gene is possibly TRBD2 (6 bases). V was trimmed by 5 bases and J by 3 bases, leaving 11 bases between them. The CDR3 is 13 residues long. Germline lookup yields CDR1 SGHVS and CDR2 FNYEAQ.

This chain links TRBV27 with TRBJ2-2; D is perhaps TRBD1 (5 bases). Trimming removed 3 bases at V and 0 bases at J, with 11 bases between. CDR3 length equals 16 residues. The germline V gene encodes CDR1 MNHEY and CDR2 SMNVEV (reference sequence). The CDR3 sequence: CASSFDRLTNTGELFF. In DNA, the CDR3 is TGTGCCAGCAGTTTCGACAGACTCACGAACACCGGGGAGCTGTTTTTT.

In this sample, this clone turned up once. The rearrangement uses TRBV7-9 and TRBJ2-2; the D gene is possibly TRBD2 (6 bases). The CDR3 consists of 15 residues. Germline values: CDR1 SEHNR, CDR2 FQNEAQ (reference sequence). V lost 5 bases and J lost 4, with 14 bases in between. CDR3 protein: CASSTAGGATGELFF. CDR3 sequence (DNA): TGTGCCAGCAGCACAGCGGGCGGGGCCACCGGGGAGCTGTTTTTT.

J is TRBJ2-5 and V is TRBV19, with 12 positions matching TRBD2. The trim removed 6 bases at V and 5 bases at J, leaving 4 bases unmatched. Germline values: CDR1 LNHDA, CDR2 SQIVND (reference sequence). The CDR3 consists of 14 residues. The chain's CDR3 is CASRTLAGGETQYF. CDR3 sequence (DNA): TGTGCCAGTAGAACTCTAGCGGGGGGGGAGACCCAGTACTTC.

CDR3 DNA sequence: TGCGCCAGCAGCTCCCCTTCGGGGGAAGGAGAGACCCAGTACTTC. Protein sequence: CASSSPSGEGETQYF. The genes are TRBV5-1 and TRBJ2-5; a weak D match, TRBD2 (6 bases). This CDR3 is 15 amino acids long. V lost 3 bases to trimming and J lost 4 bases, with 16 bases between them. Germline lookup yields CDR1 SGHRS and CDR2 YFSETQ.

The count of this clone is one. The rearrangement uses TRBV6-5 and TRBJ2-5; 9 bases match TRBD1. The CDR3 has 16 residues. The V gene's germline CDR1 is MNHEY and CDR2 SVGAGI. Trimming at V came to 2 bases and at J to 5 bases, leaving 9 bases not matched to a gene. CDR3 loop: CASSYRGQGRSETQYF. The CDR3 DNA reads TGTGCCAGCAGTTACCGCGGACAGGGGAGATCGGAGACCCAGTACTTC.

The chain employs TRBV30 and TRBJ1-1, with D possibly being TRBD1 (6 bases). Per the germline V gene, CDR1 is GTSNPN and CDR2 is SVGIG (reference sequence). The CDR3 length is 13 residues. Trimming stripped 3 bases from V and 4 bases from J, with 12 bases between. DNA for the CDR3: TGTGCCTGGAGGAGGGGGTCCGGCACTGAAGCTTTCTTT. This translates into CAWRRGSGTEAFF.

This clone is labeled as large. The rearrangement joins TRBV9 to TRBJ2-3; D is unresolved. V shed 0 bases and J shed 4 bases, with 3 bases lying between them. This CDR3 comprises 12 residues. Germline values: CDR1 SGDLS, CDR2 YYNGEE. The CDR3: CASSVGADTQYF. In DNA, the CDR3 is TGTGCCAGCAGCGTAGGAGCAGATACGCAGTATTTT.

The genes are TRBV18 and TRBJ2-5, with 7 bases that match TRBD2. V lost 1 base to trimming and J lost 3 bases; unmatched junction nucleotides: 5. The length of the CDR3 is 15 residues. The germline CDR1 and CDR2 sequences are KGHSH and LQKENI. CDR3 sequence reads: CASSPRRLAEETQYF. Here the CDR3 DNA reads TGTGCCAGCTCACCACGACGACTAGCCGAAGAGACCCAGTACTTC.

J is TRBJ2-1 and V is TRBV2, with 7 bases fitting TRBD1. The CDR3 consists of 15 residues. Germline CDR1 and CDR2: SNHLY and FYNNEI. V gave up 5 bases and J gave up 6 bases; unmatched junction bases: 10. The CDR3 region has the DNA TGTGCCAGCAGTTTAACGGGACAGTTGGGCAATGAGCAGTTCTTC. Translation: CASSLTGQLGNEQFF.

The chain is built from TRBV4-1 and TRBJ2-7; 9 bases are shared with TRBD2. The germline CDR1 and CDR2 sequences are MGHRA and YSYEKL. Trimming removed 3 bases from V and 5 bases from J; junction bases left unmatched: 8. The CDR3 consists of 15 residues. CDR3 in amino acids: CASSHRLAASHEQYF. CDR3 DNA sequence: TGCGCCAGCAGCCACCGACTAGCGGCAAGCCACGAGCAGTACTTC.

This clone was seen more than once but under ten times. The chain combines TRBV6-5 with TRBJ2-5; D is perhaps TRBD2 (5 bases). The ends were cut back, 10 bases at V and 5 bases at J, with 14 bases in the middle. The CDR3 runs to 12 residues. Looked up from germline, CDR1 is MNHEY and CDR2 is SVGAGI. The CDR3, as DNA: TGTGCCACCGGGAAGGTGAGGGAGACCCAGTACTTC. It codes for CATGKVRETQYF.

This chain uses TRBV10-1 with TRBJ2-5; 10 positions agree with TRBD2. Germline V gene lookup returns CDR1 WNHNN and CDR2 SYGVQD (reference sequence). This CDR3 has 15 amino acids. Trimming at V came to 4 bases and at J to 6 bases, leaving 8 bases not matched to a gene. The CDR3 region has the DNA TGCGCCAGCAGTGCCGAGCGGGAGGGCCTCCAGACCCAGTACTTC. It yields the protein CASSAEREGLQTQYF.

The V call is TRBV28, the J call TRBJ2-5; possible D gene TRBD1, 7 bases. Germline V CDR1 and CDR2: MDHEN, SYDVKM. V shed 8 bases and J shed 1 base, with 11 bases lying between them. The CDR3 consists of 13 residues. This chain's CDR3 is CASVQGGQETQYF. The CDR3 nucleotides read TGTGCCAGCGTGCAGGGGGGCCAAGAGACCCAGTACTTC.